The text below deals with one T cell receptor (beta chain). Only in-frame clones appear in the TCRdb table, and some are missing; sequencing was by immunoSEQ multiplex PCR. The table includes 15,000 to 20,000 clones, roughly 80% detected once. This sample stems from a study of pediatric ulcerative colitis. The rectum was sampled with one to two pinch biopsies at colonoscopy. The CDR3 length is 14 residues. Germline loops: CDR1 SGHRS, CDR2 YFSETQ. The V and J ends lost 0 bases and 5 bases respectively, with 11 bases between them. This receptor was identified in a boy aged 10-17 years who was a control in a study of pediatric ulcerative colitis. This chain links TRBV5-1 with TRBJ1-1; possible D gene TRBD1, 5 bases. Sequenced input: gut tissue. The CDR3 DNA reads TGCGCCAGCAGCTTGGAGGCAGGGAGGACTGAAGCTTTCTTT. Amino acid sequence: CASSLEAGRTEAFF.